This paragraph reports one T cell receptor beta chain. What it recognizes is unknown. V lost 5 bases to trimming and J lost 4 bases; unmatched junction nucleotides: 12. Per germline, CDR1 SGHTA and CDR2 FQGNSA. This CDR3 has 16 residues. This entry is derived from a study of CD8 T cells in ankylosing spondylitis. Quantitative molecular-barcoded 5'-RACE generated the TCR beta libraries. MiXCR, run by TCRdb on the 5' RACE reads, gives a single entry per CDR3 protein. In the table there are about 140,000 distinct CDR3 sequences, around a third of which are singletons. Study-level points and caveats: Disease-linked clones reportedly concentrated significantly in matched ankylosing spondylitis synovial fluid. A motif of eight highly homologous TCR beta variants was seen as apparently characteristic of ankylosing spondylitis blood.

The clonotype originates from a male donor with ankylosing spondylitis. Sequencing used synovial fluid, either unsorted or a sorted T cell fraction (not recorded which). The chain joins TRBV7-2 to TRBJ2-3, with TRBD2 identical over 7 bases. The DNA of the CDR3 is TGTGCCAGCAGCCCGCAGGTGCGGGAGCTTGCAGATACGCAGTATTTT. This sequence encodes CASSPQVRELADTQYF.